This passage covers 19 T cell receptor beta chains from one sample sequenced in a study of regulatory T cells in long-lasting Graves disease (dated by TCRdb to about 2021). The time point label here, explained by the study, means: persistent/refractory GD, antithyroid drugs over 5 years with positive TRAb. For both TCR sequencing and RNA sequencing, RNA was extracted from PBMCs using TRIzol. The library was prepared using multiplex PCR. This sample was sequenced with an Illumina HiSeq 4000. TCR beta libraries were built with iRepertoire HTBI primers and Arm-PCR amplification of CDR3 regions. TCRdb itself trimmed the public reads at Q25 with fastp, ran MiXCR and retained productive beta chains. One record per CDR3 amino acid sequence lists the most common genes and DNA. The table for this sample lists about 470,000 distinct CDR3 sequences; roughly a fifth of them were counted only once. Of the sample, 7.1% falls within the top ten clones.

The specimen comprised peripheral blood mononuclear cells (PBMCs), sampled when the disease was refractory, from a patient treated with antithyroid drugs. These receptors originate from a female donor with Graves disease.

The chain couples TRBV18 to TRBJ1-6; maybe TRBD1 (6 bases). The germline gives CDR1 KGHSH, CDR2 LQKENI. V was shortened by 1 base and J by 5 bases, with 12 bases between the two germline ends. The CDR3 consists of 16 residues. The CDR3 here is CASSPQGQGNNSPLHF. The CDR3 nucleotides are TGTGCCAGCTCACCACAAGGGCAGGGGAATAATTCACCCCTCCACTTT.

This chain joins TRBV4-1 and TRBJ1-1; D is undetermined. This CDR3 has 14 amino acids. The V gene lost 3 bases and the J gene lost 1 base, with 9 bases spanning the gap. The germline CDR1 and CDR2 sequences are MGHRA and YSYEKL. DNA for the CDR3: TGCGCCAGCAGCCACTGGGGAAAGAACACTGAAGCTTTCTTT. Its protein is CASSHWGKNTEAFF.

The chain links TRBV15 to TRBJ1-2; a possible D gene is TRBD1 (6 bases). The CDR3 runs to 15 residues. Deletions cut 0 bases from V and 5 bases from J, with 13 bases between. The germline V gene encodes CDR1 LNHNV and CDR2 YYDKDF (reference sequence). The CDR3 DNA reads TGTGCCACCAGCAGAGATTCGGCGGGGGCGTATGGCTACACCTTC. It specifies CATSRDSAGAYGYTF.

This clonotype was seen repeatedly, ten times or more. The genes are TRBV28 and TRBJ1-6; D gene uncertain. Germline V gene lookup returns CDR1 MDHEN and CDR2 SYDVKM. This CDR3 contains 15 residues. V lost 1 base and J lost 6, with 10 bases in between. The CDR3 sequence is CASSLFAGPNSPLHF. CDR3 in DNA: TGTGCCAGCAGTTTATTTGCAGGACCTAATTCACCCCTCCACTTT.

This clonotype was seen many times. V gene TRBV2 combines with J gene TRBJ1-5; the D gene is possibly TRBD1 (5 bases). Trimming removed 3 bases at V and 0 bases at J, with 12 bases between. This CDR3 is 16 amino acids long. Germline V gives CDR1 SNHLY, CDR2 FYNNEI. CDR3 bases: TGTGCCAGCAGTGAGGGGACGGAACCTAGCAATCAGCCCCAGCATTTT. This sequence encodes CASSEGTEPSNQPQHF.

As to this clonotype: The final CDR3 position lacks the conserved phenylalanine or tryptophan, pointing to a likely read error. V gene TRBV19 combines with J gene TRBJ2-7; D is possibly TRBD1 (6 bases). Germline V gene sequence: CDR1 LNHDA, CDR2 SQIVND (reference sequence). The CDR3 is 12 amino acids. V shed 6 bases and J shed 5 bases, with 11 bases lying between them. The CDR3 nucleotides are TGTGCCAGTAGCAAGGGACAAAACGAGCAGTACTCC. It specifies CASSKGQNEQYS.

The sample holds many counts of this clonotype. The CDR3 loop reads CASNLSGANTGELFF. The DNA of the CDR3 is TGTGCCAGCAACCTTAGCGGAGCGAACACCGGGGAGCTGTTTTTT. The chain combines TRBV12-3 or TRBV12-4 with TRBJ2-2; tentatively, D is TRBD2 (6 bases). Trimming pared 7 bases from V and 0 bases from J, leaving 12 bases between. The CDR3 runs to 15 residues.

This clonotype has ten or more counts. The chain uses TRBV7-3 and TRBJ1-2; possibly TRBD1 for D (5 bases). The germline gives CDR1 SGHTA, CDR2 FQGTGA. V shed 6 bases and J shed 0 bases, with 8 bases lying between them. This CDR3 spans 13 amino acids. CDR3 sequence reads: CASSGDPNYGYTF. For the CDR3, the DNA is TGTGCCAGCAGTGGGGACCCTAACTATGGCTACACCTTC. The full variable domain, in which reference TRBV7-3 and TRBJ1-2 provide the parts outside the CDR3, is GAGVSQTPSNKVTEKGKYVELRCDPISGHTALYWYRQSLGQGPEFLIYFQGTGAADDSGLPNDRFFAVRPEGSVSTLKIQRTERGDSAVYLCASSGDPNYGYTFGSGTRLTVV.

There are many counts of this clonotype. The chain is built from TRBV28 and TRBJ1-3; 7 bases line up with TRBD1. Trimming cost V 4 bases and J 12 bases; bases outside gene matches: 6. The CDR3 sequence is 12 residues long. Germline values: CDR1 MDHEN, CDR2 SYDVKM. CDR3 bases: TGTGCCAGCAGTTGGGGGGACAGAAACATATATTTT. Its translation: CASSWGDRNIYF.

The table lists this clonotype with a count of one. The chain couples TRBV7-2 to TRBJ2-3, with 10 bases fitting TRBD1. CDR1 and CDR2 (germline): SGHTA, FQGNSA. The V segment lost 3 bases and the J segment 3 bases; nucleotides outside the gene matches: 6. The CDR3 contains 16 residues. CDR3 bases: TGTGCCAGCAGCTTTCGTCCGGGACAGGGGACAGATACGCAGTATTTT. As protein: CASSFRPGQGTDTQYF.

In this sample, this clonotype turned up many times. The chain links TRBV27 to TRBJ2-7, with a possible D match to TRBD2 (5 bases). Germline V gene lookup returns CDR1 MNHEY and CDR2 SMNVEV (reference sequence). Trimming pared 6 bases from V and 4 bases from J, leaving 16 bases between. The CDR3 length is 14 residues. CDR3 sequence reads: CASSLLSSGYEQYF. The CDR3 DNA sequence: TGTGCCAGCAGCCTCCTGAGCAGCGGTTACGAGCAGTACTTC.

This clonotype was observed a few times. V is TRBV20-1 and J is TRBJ1-6, with 7 bases identical to TRBD1. J lost 10 bases, V lost 4 bases, and 10 bases had no gene match. This CDR3 spans 14 amino acids. Germline loops: CDR1 DFQATT, CDR2 SNEGSKA (reference sequence). CDR3 amino acids: CSAIGTAQGSPLHF. The CDR3 DNA reads TGCAGTGCTATAGGGACAGCCCAAGGATCACCCCTCCACTTT.

There are many counts of this clonotype. This chain uses TRBV27 with TRBJ1-2; D remains unclear. Trimming removed 8 bases at V and 3 bases at J, with 16 bases between. CDR3 size: 14 residues. In germline, CDR1 is MNHEY, CDR2 SMNVEV (reference sequence). CDR3 protein: CASRGVTRHYGYTF. The CDR3, as DNA: TGTGCCAGCCGCGGAGTGACCCGTCACTATGGCTACACCTTC.

This clonotype was recorded at least ten times. The CDR3, as DNA: TGTGCCAGCAGTATCCCCCAAAACACGTACGAGCAGTACTTC. Translating it yields CASSIPQNTYEQYF. The gene calls are TRBV28 and TRBJ2-7, with D unresolved. This CDR3 has 14 residues. The germline gives CDR1 MDHEN, CDR2 SYDVKM. V was shortened by 5 bases and J by 4 bases, with 15 bases between the two germline ends. Full variable domain (missing parts from reference TRBV28 and TRBJ2-7): DVKVTQSSRYLVKRTGEKVFLECVQDMDHENMFWYRQDPGLGLRLIYFSYDVKMKEKGDIPEGYSVSREKKERFSLILESASTNQTSMYLCASSIPQNTYEQYFGPGTRLTVT.

This clonotype was detected ten times or more. The V and J genes are TRBV28 and TRBJ1-5; D gene ambiguous. CDR3 length: 15 residues. V lost 5 bases and J 0 bases, leaving 11 bases between the germline ends. Germline V gene data show CDR1 as MDHEN and CDR2 as SYDVKM. CDR3 in amino acids: CASSLGFYSNQPQHF. CDR3 in DNA: TGTGCCAGCAGTCTGGGATTCTATAGCAATCAGCCCCAGCATTTT.

This clonotype was seen a handful of times. The chain links TRBV19 to TRBJ2-4, with 7 bases identical to TRBD2. The J segment lost 8 bases and the V segment lost 7 bases, leaving 11 bases of the junction unmatched. Germline V gene lookup returns CDR1 LNHDA and CDR2 SQIVND (reference sequence). The CDR3 consists of 14 residues. CDR3 loop: CASTTRGSYDIQYF. The CDR3 DNA is TGTGCCAGTACGACTCGCGGGAGTTACGACATTCAGTACTTC.

This clonotype occurred many times. The genes are TRBV28 and TRBJ2-1; tentatively, D is TRBD1 (6 bases). Germline V gene lookup returns CDR1 MDHEN and CDR2 SYDVKM. This CDR3 spans 13 amino acids. V shed 9 bases and J shed 0 bases, with 9 bases lying between them. CDR3 in DNA: TGTGCCAGTCTCAGGGGCTCCTACAATGAGCAGTTCTTC. This encodes CASLRGSYNEQFF.

This sequence joins TRBV7-3 and TRBJ2-5; D is unclear. Germline CDR1 and CDR2: SGHTA and FQGTGA. V lost 2 bases and J 3 bases, leaving 7 bases between the germline ends. CDR3 length: 13 amino acids. The CDR3 here is CASSLYLEETQYF. The DNA for the CDR3 is TGTGCCAGCAGCTTATATCTAGAAGAGACCCAGTACTTC.

Ten or more counts support this clonotype. This sequence joins TRBV29-1 and TRBJ1-2; D uncertain. Trimming stripped 0 bases from V and 1 base from J, with 12 bases between. The CDR3 has 15 amino acids. CDR1 is SQVTM and CDR2 is ANQGSEA in the germline V gene. The CDR3 region is CSVEEWQSLNYGYTF. Written as DNA, the CDR3 is TGCAGCGTTGAAGAGTGGCAGTCACTTAACTATGGCTACACCTTC.